The 17 T cell receptor beta chains reported below all come from one sample, sequenced in a study of PD-1 blockade in classical Hodgkin lymphoma. TCRdb keeps only in-frame clones here, not all; method: immunoSEQ multiplex PCR. The sample yields approximately 30,000 clones, over 65% seen once. Brentuximab vedotin exposure varied among the patients, all of whom had relapsed after autologous stem cell transplantation. Purification of CD4+ T cells from thawed PBMCs was performed via magnetic negative selection. The sample here was CD4+ T cells from blood, taken at baseline. Receptor source: a human donor with classical Hodgkin lymphoma.

CDR3 amino acids: CASSLRGNAEKLFF. CDR3 nucleotide sequence: TGTGCCAGCAGCTTGCGGGGCAACGCGGAAAAACTGTTTTTT. V usage is TRBV5-6 and J usage is TRBJ1-4, with a tentative D call TRBD1 (5 bases). Per germline, CDR1 SGHDT and CDR2 YYEEEE. The CDR3 is 14 amino acids. Trimming pared 1 base from V and 8 bases from J, leaving 12 bases between.

The chain links TRBV19 to TRBJ1-5; 10 positions agree with TRBD1. V was clipped by 7 bases and J by 2 bases; unmatched bases: 2. The CDR3 consists of 14 residues. The germline V gene has CDR1 LNHDA and CDR2 SQIVND (reference sequence). The CDR3, as DNA: TGTGCCAGTACCGGGACAGGGGGCAATCAGCCCCAGCATTTT. It is translated as CASTGTGGNQPQHF.

CDR3 nucleotides: TGTGCCAGCAGCCTGTATGGGGGGAGCTCGGGCGAGCAGTACTTC. It translates to CASSLYGGSSGEQYF. The V gene is TRBV5-6, the J gene TRBJ2-7; TRBD2 might be the D (6 bases). The CDR3 covers 15 residues. From germline, CDR1 is SGHDT and CDR2 YYEEEE. V was shortened by 4 bases and J by 6 bases, with 20 bases between the two germline ends.

In this sample, this clone turned up once. The V and J genes are TRBV18 and TRBJ2-7; D ambiguous. Germline CDR1 is KGHSH and CDR2 is LQKENI. The CDR3 extends over 15 amino acids. Trimming pared 2 bases from V and 2 bases from J, leaving 13 bases between. The chain's CDR3 is CASSPSLDVTYEQYF. DNA for the CDR3: TGTGCCAGCTCACCAAGTCTAGACGTAACCTACGAGCAGTACTTC.

This clone was recorded only once. This chain links TRBV6-1 with TRBJ2-4; D not certain. With 6 bases removed from V and 0 bases from J, the gap between germline ends came to 6 bases. CDR3 length: 13 residues. Germline V gene data show CDR1 as MNHNS and CDR2 as SASEGT. CDR3 DNA: TGTGCCAGCAGGTACTTAGCCAAAAACATTCAGTACTTC. This gives the protein CASRYLAKNIQYF.

The V gene is TRBV6-5, the J gene TRBJ1-1; 9 bases match TRBD1. CDR3 size: 15 residues. Germline trimming cut 6 bases from V and 1 base from J; bases unmatched to any gene: 6. From germline, CDR1 is MNHEY and CDR2 SVGAGI. The chain's CDR3 is CASSRTGDGNTEAFF. CDR3 nucleotides: TGTGCCAGCAGCCGGACAGGGGACGGGAACACTGAAGCTTTCTTT.

The chain employs TRBV19 and TRBJ1-2; maybe TRBD1 (5 bases). V gave up 3 bases and J gave up 5 bases, with 10 bases separating them. The CDR3 runs to 13 residues. CDR1 is LNHDA and CDR2 is SQIVND in the germline V gene (reference sequence). The CDR3: CASSMGQGYGYTF. In nucleotides, the CDR3 is TGTGCCAGTAGTATGGGGCAGGGATATGGCTACACCTTC.

The V gene is TRBV7-2, the J gene TRBJ1-3; D unclear. Germline CDR1 reads SGHTA; CDR2 reads FQGNSA. This CDR3 is built from 14 residues. Trimming cost V 5 bases and J 2 bases, with 10 bases left between them. CDR3 loop: CASSAQGAGNTIYF. Here the CDR3 DNA reads TGTGCCAGCAGCGCGCAAGGAGCTGGAAACACCATATATTTT.

The CDR3 region has the DNA TGTGCCAGCAGCCTTAGAAGCTCCTACAATGAGCAGTTCTTC. It yields the protein CASSLRSSYNEQFF. V usage is TRBV13 and J usage is TRBJ2-1; D gene ambiguous. The CDR3 has 14 residues. Trimming cost V 5 bases and J 0 bases, with 8 bases left between them. The germline gives CDR1 PRHDT, CDR2 FYEKMQ (reference sequence).

V usage is TRBV11-1 and J usage is TRBJ1-2; D gene unclear. The CDR3 is 15 amino acids. V was cut by 1 base and J by 4 bases, with 13 bases left in between. Germline CDR1 reads SGHAT; CDR2 reads FQDESV (reference sequence). CDR3 sequence reads: CASSLEYGPTYGYTF. The CDR3 DNA is TGTGCCAGCAGCTTAGAGTACGGCCCAACCTATGGCTACACCTTC.

This clone has only a few counts. V and J are TRBV4-3 and TRBJ1-1; 10 bases are shared with TRBD1. After removal of 3 bases from V and 4 bases from J, the junction contained 17 bases not matched to a gene. The CDR3 has 19 residues. Germline lookup yields CDR1 LGHNA and CDR2 YSLEER. The CDR3: CASSQIKGTGDFGFTEAFF. The CDR3 DNA is TGCGCCAGCAGCCAGATCAAAGGGACAGGGGATTTCGGGTTCACTGAAGCTTTCTTT.

The chain joins TRBV27 to TRBJ2-4; D uncertain. Deletions cut 6 bases from V and 5 bases from J, with 11 bases between. This CDR3 contains 13 residues. CDR1 is MNHEY and CDR2 is SMNVEV in the germline V gene (reference sequence). CDR3 amino acids: CASRPLGQNIQYF. The CDR3 coding sequence is TGTGCCAGCAGACCCCTTGGGCAAAACATTCAGTACTTC.

The V call is TRBV27, the J call TRBJ1-1; D gene uncertain. The CDR3 totals 15 residues. Germline V gene lookup returns CDR1 MNHEY and CDR2 SMNVEV (reference sequence). The V and J ends lost 1 base and 8 bases respectively, with 17 bases between them. This chain's CDR3 is CASSLWRGRAGEAFF. The CDR3 bases are TGTGCCAGCAGTTTATGGCGGGGTAGGGCTGGCGAAGCTTTCTTT.

The chain employs TRBV4-3 and TRBJ2-2; tentative D call: TRBD1 (6 bases). The V and J ends lost 2 bases and 6 bases respectively, with 16 bases between them. CDR3 size: 16 residues. Germline CDR1 LGHNA, CDR2 YSLEER. The CDR3 reads CASSQRGQSKSGELFF. The CDR3 nucleotides are TGCGCCAGCAGCCAACGCGGACAGAGCAAGTCCGGGGAGCTGTTTTTT.

The rearrangement links TRBV7-2 to TRBJ1-1; D remains unclear. Germline V gene sequence: CDR1 SGHTA, CDR2 FQGNSA. The CDR3 sequence is 13 residues long. V shed 4 bases and J shed 2 bases, with 8 bases lying between them. DNA of the CDR3: TGTGCCAGCAGCTCCGGACTTAACACTGAAGCTTTCTTT. Translated, it gives CASSSGLNTEAFF.

The V gene is TRBV6-5, the J gene TRBJ1-3; D remains unclear. The V gene's germline CDR1 is MNHEY and CDR2 SVGAGI. V lost 5 bases and J 3 bases, leaving 8 bases between the germline ends. The CDR3 length is 13 residues. The CDR3 DNA reads as TGTGCCAGCAGTCCGGCCCTTGGAAACACCATATATTTT. Amino acids: CASSPALGNTIYF.

The table lists this clone with a count of one. The chain couples TRBV15 to TRBJ2-1; no definite D call. Trimming left V 0 bases short and J 7 bases short, with 19 bases between. Germline CDR1 reads LNHNV; CDR2 reads YYDKDF (reference sequence). The CDR3 is 17 residues long. CDR3 in amino acids: CATSRDLNLVFPNEQFF. CDR3 sequence (DNA): TGTGCCACCAGCAGAGATCTAAATCTAGTATTTCCAAATGAGCAGTTCTTC.